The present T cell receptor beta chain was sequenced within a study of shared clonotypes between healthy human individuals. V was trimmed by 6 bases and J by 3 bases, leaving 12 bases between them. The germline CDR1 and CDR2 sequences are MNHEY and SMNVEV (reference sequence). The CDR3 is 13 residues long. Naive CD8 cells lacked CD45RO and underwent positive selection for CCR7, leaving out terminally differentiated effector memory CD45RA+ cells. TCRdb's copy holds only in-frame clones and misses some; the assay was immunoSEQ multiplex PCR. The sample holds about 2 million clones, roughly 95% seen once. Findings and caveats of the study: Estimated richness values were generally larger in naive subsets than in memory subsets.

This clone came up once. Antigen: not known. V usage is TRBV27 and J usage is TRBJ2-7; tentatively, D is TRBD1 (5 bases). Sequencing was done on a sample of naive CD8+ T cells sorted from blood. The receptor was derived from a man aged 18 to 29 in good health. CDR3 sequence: CASSHQRGYEQYF. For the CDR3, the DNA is TGTGCCAGCAGCCACCAAAGGGGCTACGAGCAGTACTTC.